The clone carrying this T cell receptor beta chain was observed a single time. V lost 1 base, J lost 7 bases, and 10 bases lay in between. CDR1 SGHTA and CDR2 FQGNSA come from the germline V gene. This CDR3 is 13 amino acids long. TCRdb re-processed the PCR reads through MiXCR. The sample records roughly 12,000 clones, around a third being singletons. This sample is drawn from a study of metastatic and nonmetastatic thyroid tumors. Nobody among the patients had been given any treatment before thyroid surgery. The source material was tumor tissue. This chain uses TRBV7-2 with TRBJ1-2; D remains ambiguous. This clonotype was obtained from a female donor with papillary thyroid cancer or a benign thyroid nodule (not recorded which). Some clones in this sample may be carry-over from other donors' samples. Here the CDR3 DNA reads TGTGCCAGCAGCTTAGTTGTCATCCGTGGCTACACCTTC. Translation gives CASSLVVIRGYTF.